Detailed here is one TCR beta chain. The data were taken from a study of blood T cell repertoires in COVID-19. Looking at the study overall: Italy, Spain and the United States were the sources of the convalescent and acute COVID-19 samples. Sample material is recorded as cDNA or gDNA derived from T cells, B-cell-depleted T cells, or PBMCs.

The CDR3 sequence is 15 residues long. The germline gives CDR1 SGHKS, CDR2 YYEKEE (reference sequence). The J segment lost 6 bases and the V segment lost 0 bases, leaving 4 bases of the junction unmatched. Authors' analysis steps: The authors estimated nucleated cell counts from reference gene primer amplification. The table came from immunoSEQ multiplex PCR; TCRdb's copy has only in-frame clones and leaves some out. The DNA was the basis for D and trimming; V, J and clone size are from that table. The sample contains 85,000 to 110,000 clones, 80% to 90% of which appear only once. This receptor was taken from an older woman with acute or convalescent COVID-19. The V call is TRBV5-5, the J call TRBJ2-2, with 8 positions matching TRBD2. The material sequenced was peripheral blood. The CDR3 here is CASSLVGGGAGELFF. CDR3 nucleotide sequence: TGTGCCAGCAGCTTGGTCGGGGGGGGAGCCGGGGAGCTGTTTTTT.